This TCR beta chain was observed in a study of blood T cell repertoires in COVID-19. V lost 3 bases to trimming and J lost 1 base, with 10 bases between them. This CDR3 region has 15 residues. Germline-derived CDR1 and CDR2 are LGHDT and YNNKEL (reference sequence). Original methodology: Reference gene primers were amplified, and this amplification served to estimate nucleated cell counts. Profiling relied on immunoSEQ multiplex PCR, and the TCRdb table lists in-frame clones only, not all of them. The DNA was the basis for D and trimming; V, J and clone size are from that table. The sample lists roughly 120,000 clones, less than 75% occurring once.

This clonotype was obtained from a human donor with acute or convalescent COVID-19. The donor label of this sample is uncertain. Sequencing used peripheral blood. The chain recombines TRBV3-1 (or the pseudogene TRBV3-2) with TRBJ1-5, with D perhaps matching TRBD1 (6 bases). The CDR3 region is CASSQFQGSNQPQHF. As DNA, the CDR3 is TGTGCCAGCAGCCAGTTTCAGGGGAGCAATCAGCCCCAGCATTTT.